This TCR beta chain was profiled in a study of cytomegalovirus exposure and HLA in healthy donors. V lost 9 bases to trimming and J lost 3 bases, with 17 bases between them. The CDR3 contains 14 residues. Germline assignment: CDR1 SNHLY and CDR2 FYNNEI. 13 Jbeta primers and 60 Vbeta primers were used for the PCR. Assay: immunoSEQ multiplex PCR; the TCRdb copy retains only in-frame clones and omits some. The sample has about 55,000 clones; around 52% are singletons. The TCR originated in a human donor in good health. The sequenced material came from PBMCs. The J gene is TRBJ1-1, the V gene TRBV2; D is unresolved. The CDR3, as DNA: TGTGCCAGATCGGGTCCTTTAGGTGACACTGAAGCTTTCTTT. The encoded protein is CARSGPLGDTEAFF.